This is a list of T cell receptor beta chains from one sample in a study of cytomegalovirus exposure and HLA in healthy donors. Clones were sequenced by immunoSEQ multiplex PCR, and TCRdb holds only the in-frame ones, with some missing. The sample includes around 150,000 clones, roughly 76% of them seen just once. The sample consisted of PBMCs. The source is a man between 18 and 35 years old in good health and CMV-seronegative. CDR3s include the opening cysteine and the closing phenylalanine or tryptophan. D genes are given only for firm matches. Clone size is given for some rows only: seen once, a few or many times, or a class if the clone is expanded.

DNA: TGTGCCAGCAGCGCGGGACTAGCGGCCAATGAGCAGTTCTTC; CDR3: CASSAGLAANEQFF; size: once; J: TRBJ2-1; V: TRBV9; D: TRBD2
DNA: TGTGCCAGCATGTACAGGGTGTGGACTAATGAAAAACTGTTTTTT; CDR3: CASMYRVWTNEKLFF; size: once; J: TRBJ1-4; V: TRBV28; D: -
DNA: TGTGCCAGCAGCCCAAGTTCGGGGTCCAGGAGCTCCTACGAGCAGTACTTC; CDR3: CASSPSSGSRSSYEQYF; size: -; J: TRBJ2-7; V: TRBV2; D: -
DNA: TGTGCCAGCAGCTTATTCGGGGACAGAGGTGAGCAGTTCTTC; CDR3: CASSLFGDRGEQFF; size: -; J: TRBJ2-1; V: TRBV7-6; D: TRBD1
DNA: TGCGCCAGCAGCCAAGATCGGGTGCAGTTCTACGAGCAGTACTTC; CDR3: CASSQDRVQFYEQYF; size: -; J: TRBJ2-7; V: TRBV4-1; D: -
DNA: TGTGCCAGTACCGCTTACAGGACGGGTAATTCACCCCTCCACTTT; CDR3: CASTAYRTGNSPLHF; size: -; J: TRBJ1-6; V: TRBV19; D: -
DNA: TGCGCCAGCAGCCAAGATCTGCTGAGTCAGCCCCAGCATTTT; CDR3: CASSQDLLSQPQHF; size: -; J: TRBJ1-5; V: TRBV4-1; D: -
DNA: TGTGCCAGCAGCCAAGTGTCGGGGGGACAGGAGAGCTCCTACGAGCAGTACTTC; CDR3: CASSQVSGGQESSYEQYF; size: -; J: TRBJ2-7; V: TRBV4-2; D: -
DNA: TGTGCCAGCAGCCAGGTTGGGGAGGAACTAGCGGGGAAAGAGACCCAGTACTTC; CDR3: CASSQVGEELAGKETQYF; size: -; J: TRBJ2-5; V: TRBV14; D: TRBD2
DNA: TGTGCCAGCAGCCCATGGGGCAGTTATCATGGCTACACCTTC; CDR3: CASSPWGSYHGYTF; size: -; J: TRBJ1-2; V: TRBV14; D: -
DNA: TGCGCCAGCAGCTTGGGACCGGGACTAGGGGAACAGACCCAGTACTTC; CDR3: CASSLGPGLGEQTQYF; size: few; J: TRBJ2-5; V: TRBV5-1; D: TRBD2
DNA: TGCGCCAGCAGGACTAGCGGGAGGGCTGTCGGGGAGCAGTACTTC; CDR3: CASRTSGRAVGEQYF; size: -; J: TRBJ2-7; V: TRBV10-2; D: TRBD2
DNA: TGTGCCAGCAGGAGCTCGGACAGGAACTATGGCTACACCTTC; CDR3: CASRSSDRNYGYTF; size: -; J: TRBJ1-2; V: TRBV6-4; D: TRBD1
DNA: TGTGCCAGCAGGGGACTGGAGTATAGCAATCAGCCCCAGCATTTT; CDR3: CASRGLEYSNQPQHF; size: -; J: TRBJ1-5; V: TRBV2; D: -
DNA: TGTGCCAGCAGAGACGGACAGGGGGTAGATGAGCAGTTCTTC; CDR3: CASRDGQGVDEQFF; size: -; J: TRBJ2-1; V: TRBV7-6; D: TRBD1
DNA: TGCAGCGTTGAAAAAAGGGTGGAGACAGGGATCTACGAGCAGTACTTC; CDR3: CSVEKRVETGIYEQYF; size: -; J: TRBJ2-7; V: TRBV29-1; D: TRBD1
DNA: TGTGCCAGCAGTTACTCCAGCGGGAGTTACGAGCAGTACTTC; CDR3: CASSYSSGSYEQYF; size: -; J: TRBJ2-7; V: TRBV6-5; D: TRBD2
DNA: TGTGCCAGCAGCTATGACAGGGCACCCTACAATGAGCAGTTCTTC; CDR3: CASSYDRAPYNEQFF; size: -; J: TRBJ2-1; V: TRBV9; D: TRBD1
DNA: TGTGCCAGTAGTTCTTTAAGCGGGGGGAGAGAGACCCAGTACTTC; CDR3: CASSSLSGGRETQYF; size: -; J: TRBJ2-5; V: TRBV19; D: TRBD2
DNA: TGTGCCAGCAGCGATAACTTTAAAAGAGGGCAAGGACTAGCGGGAGCTGAGAACAATGAGCAGTTCTTC; CDR3: CASSDNFKRGQGLAGAENNEQFF; size: -; J: TRBJ2-1; V: TRBV9; D: TRBD2
DNA: TGTGCCAGCGGCCAGGGGGCGTGGGACACTGAAGCTTTCTTT; CDR3: CASGQGAWDTEAFF; size: -; J: TRBJ1-1; V: TRBV27; D: TRBD1
DNA: TGTGCCAGCGCCCCCGGGGGGGCCAATGAGCAGTTCTTC; CDR3: CASAPGGANEQFF; size: -; J: TRBJ2-1; V: TRBV7-3; D: TRBD2
DNA: TGCGCCAGCAGCCCCGGGACAGGGTCAGACACCATATATTTT; CDR3: CASSPGTGSDTIYF; size: -; J: TRBJ1-3; V: TRBV5-1; D: TRBD1
DNA: TGCAGCGTCCCGGGACAGGGTGTCTACGAGCAGTACTTC; CDR3: CSVPGQGVYEQYF; size: -; J: TRBJ2-7; V: TRBV29-1; D: TRBD1
DNA: TGTGCCAGCAGCCTCGGGACTGCCGCGGAGACCCAGTACTTC; CDR3: CASSLGTAAETQYF; size: -; J: TRBJ2-5; V: TRBV13; D: -
DNA: TGTGCCTGGGGGCCTAGCGGTAGCGAGCAGTACTTC; CDR3: CAWGPSGSEQYF; size: -; J: TRBJ2-7; V: TRBV30; D: TRBD2
DNA: TGTGCCACCAGCAGGACCCAGGGAGAGCAGTACTTC; CDR3: CATSRTQGEQYF; size: -; J: TRBJ2-7; V: TRBV15; D: -
DNA: TGCGCCAGCAGCTTGGAGGGGGCTGAAGCCTTCTTT; CDR3: CASSLEGAEAFF; size: -; J: TRBJ1-1; V: TRBV5-1; D: TRBD1
DNA: TGTGCCAGCAGTTCCCCGGACAGGAGCTCCTACGAGCAGTACTTC; CDR3: CASSSPDRSSYEQYF; size: once; J: TRBJ2-7; V: TRBV28; D: TRBD1
DNA: TGTGCCAGTAGCATTCATGTGGGCAGCCATAGCAATCAGCCCCAGCATTTT; CDR3: CASSIHVGSHSNQPQHF; size: -; J: TRBJ1-5; V: TRBV19; D: -
DNA: TGTGCCAGCAGTGAAGCGTCCGGGGGTCTCTCCTACGAGCAGTACTTC; CDR3: CASSEASGGLSYEQYF; size: -; J: TRBJ2-7; V: TRBV2; D: -
DNA: TGTGCCAGTAGTATCGTAGCAGGGGCCCGTGGTCAGAATCCCTACGAGCAGTACTTC; CDR3: CASSIVAGARGQNPYEQYF; size: -; J: TRBJ2-7; V: TRBV19; D: -
DNA: TGTGCCAGCAGCTTAGCGTCGTCCAGGGACACTGAAGCTTTCTTT; CDR3: CASSLASSRDTEAFF; size: few; J: TRBJ1-1; V: TRBV7-6; D: -
DNA: TGCGCCAGCAGCTTGGGTCACAGTTCGAACACTGAAGCTTTCTTT; CDR3: CASSLGHSSNTEAFF; size: -; J: TRBJ1-1; V: TRBV5-1; D: -
DNA: TGTGCCAGCAGCGCGGGGACTAGCGTTCAAGGGGAGACCCAGTACTTC; CDR3: CASSAGTSVQGETQYF; size: -; J: TRBJ2-5; V: TRBV9; D: TRBD2
DNA: TGTGCCAGCAGTGTGGAACAGGGCAATGAGCAGTTCTTC; CDR3: CASSVEQGNEQFF; size: -; J: TRBJ2-1; V: TRBV2; D: -
DNA: TGTGCCAGCAGCTCTCCCCCTCCGGGAGGGCCGGAGACCCAGTACTTC; CDR3: CASSSPPPGGPETQYF; size: -; J: TRBJ2-5; V: TRBV7-6; D: TRBD2
DNA: TGCGCCAGCAAAGGGGACAGGGGGAGCCCCTATAATTCACCCCTCCACTTT; CDR3: CASKGDRGSPYNSPLHF; size: -; J: TRBJ1-6; V: TRBV10-2; D: TRBD1
DNA: TGCGCCAGCAGCTTTTACGGGAGTACTGATACGCAGTATTTT; CDR3: CASSFYGSTDTQYF; size: -; J: TRBJ2-3; V: TRBV5-1; D: -
DNA: TGTGCCAGCAGCCCCGGACAGGGACGTCAGCCCCAGCATTTT; CDR3: CASSPGQGRQPQHF; size: -; J: TRBJ1-5; V: TRBV11-2; D: TRBD1
DNA: TGCAGCGTTGGTCGGACAGGGGGTTACGAGCAGTACTTC; CDR3: CSVGRTGGYEQYF; size: few; J: TRBJ2-7; V: TRBV29-1; D: TRBD1
DNA: TGTGCCAGCAGCAAGTCCGGGACAGACGATGAAAAACTGTTTTTT; CDR3: CASSKSGTDDEKLFF; size: -; J: TRBJ1-4; V: TRBV11-2; D: TRBD1
DNA: TGTGCCAGTAGCAACGGACTGAGCCAAAACATTCAGTACTTC; CDR3: CASSNGLSQNIQYF; size: few; J: TRBJ2-4; V: TRBV19; D: -
DNA: TGCGCCAGCAGCGGGGACAGGGACACGAACACCGGGGAGCTGTTTTTT; CDR3: CASSGDRDTNTGELFF; size: -; J: TRBJ2-2; V: TRBV10-1; D: TRBD1
DNA: TGCAGTGCCGCGGGGGACACTGAAGCTTTCTTT; CDR3: CSAAGDTEAFF; size: -; J: TRBJ1-1; V: TRBV20-1; D: -
DNA: TGTGCCAGCAGTTACTCGCCAAGGGGACAAGAGACCCAGTACTTC; CDR3: CASSYSPRGQETQYF; size: -; J: TRBJ2-5; V: TRBV6-5; D: -
DNA: TGTGCCTGGAGTGGACGGGGAGAATGGAGCAATCAGCCCCAGCATTTT; CDR3: CAWSGRGEWSNQPQHF; size: few; J: TRBJ1-5; V: TRBV30; D: -
DNA: TGTGCCAGCAGCCGCGGGGAGGCCTATAATTCACCCCTCCACTTT; CDR3: CASSRGEAYNSPLHF; size: -; J: TRBJ1-6; V: TRBV28; D: -
DNA: TGTGCCAGCAGGGGACAGGGAGTAGATACGCAGTATTTT; CDR3: CASRGQGVDTQYF; size: -; J: TRBJ2-3; V: TRBV2; D: TRBD1
DNA: TGTGCCAGCAGTGAAGCTAGCGGCTCCTCCTACGAGCAGTACTTC; CDR3: CASSEASGSSYEQYF; size: -; J: TRBJ2-7; V: TRBV2; D: -
DNA: TGTGCCAGCAGTGTCCGACAGGCACGTTCACCCCTCCACTTT; CDR3: CASSVRQARSPLHF; size: -; J: TRBJ1-6; V: TRBV2; D: -
DNA: TGTGCCCTTCTGCCGGGGGATCACAGTTACGCGAACACCGGGGAGCTGTTTTTT; CDR3: CALLPGDHSYANTGELFF; size: -; J: TRBJ2-2; V: TRBV30; D: -
DNA: TGTGCCAGCCTGAGGCCTCCCTCAGACTATGGCTACACCTTC; CDR3: CASLRPPSDYGYTF; size: few; J: TRBJ1-2; V: TRBV6-6; D: -
DNA: TGTGCCAGCAGCACCGGGACAAATAACGAGCAGTACTTC; CDR3: CASSTGTNNEQYF; size: -; J: TRBJ2-7; V: TRBV7-6; D: -
DNA: TGTGCCAGTAGTAAACAGGTGGGGACTAACTATGGCTACACCTTC; CDR3: CASSKQVGTNYGYTF; size: -; J: TRBJ1-2; V: TRBV19; D: -
DNA: TGTGCCAGCAGTGAAGCGCTGGGGCTAGCGAGAAATGAGCAGTTCTTC; CDR3: CASSEALGLARNEQFF; size: -; J: TRBJ2-1; V: TRBV2; D: -
DNA: TGTGCCAGCAGTCAAACGGTTGCAACTAATGAAAAACTGTTTTTT; CDR3: CASSQTVATNEKLFF; size: -; J: TRBJ1-4; V: TRBV28; D: -
DNA: TGCGCCAGCAGCCAAGATGACTTTGGGGGGACAGTCGACGTTAACACCGGGGAGCTGTTTTTT; CDR3: CASSQDDFGGTVDVNTGELFF; size: -; J: TRBJ2-2; V: TRBV4-1; D: -
DNA: TGTGCCAGCAGCGCGACTAGCGGCTCCTACGAGCAGTACTTC; CDR3: CASSATSGSYEQYF; size: once; J: TRBJ2-7; V: TRBV9; D: TRBD2